This T cell receptor beta chain derives from a study of blood T cell repertoires in COVID-19 (dated by TCRdb to about 2020). With regard to the full study: Samples from collaborators originated in the United States, Italy and Spain and spanned both the acute and convalescent phases of COVID-19. The material from the prospective study consisted of cDNA or gDNA derived from T cells, B-cell-depleted T cells, or PBMCs. Subjects who had been exposed to COVID-19, were actively infected with it, or had recovered from it provided the deeply sampled blood TCRbeta repertoires that made up the dataset. A freely available public database, intended as a resource for researchers studying the immune response to SARS-CoV-2, is where the repertoires were released. Samples were obtained from the ongoing ImmuneRACE study (first 160 participants) and from over a thousand subjects provided by 6 global collaborators. Sample metadata almost always included a de-identified subject ID, COVID-19 status, age in years and sex. Where available, HLA class I and class II types were taken from metadata supplied by the sample provider and were not determined by assay-based typing. Study-wide conclusions, independent of this receptor: How much clinical and demographic metadata was included differed by source and by participant, and the metadata was provided uncurated.

To note about this clone: This receptor's antigen is unknown. No per-base quality is available; no much larger clone lies one base away.

The V and J ends are trimmed by 3 bases and 4 bases, leaving 10 bases between them. Taken from the germline V gene (reference sequence), the CDR1 and CDR2 loops are LGHDT and YNNKEL. The CDR3 goes from the cysteine to the phenylalanine over 14 residues. Only the CDR3 portion is preserved as DNA: 42 bases, with reading frame beginning at the first base. The immunoSEQ Assay, a bias-controlled multiplex PCR, was used to amplify TCRbeta CDR3 regions from genomic DNA. The published analysis was carried out like this. The number of nucleated cells in each sample was estimated from the amplification of reference gene primers within the assay. Sequence reads were collapsed and filtered to measure the absolute abundance of every unique TCRbeta CDR3 rearrangement. For each sample, productive Simpson clonality was calculated as the square root of Simpson's diversity index over productive rearrangements. TCRdb carries this immuneACCESS record with in-frame sequences only. Its versions omit some clonotypes, under half of them owing to an unresolved V gene in the studies checked, with the rest unexplained. V, J and clone size are those of that table, while D and trimming were read from the DNA. The sample profile shows hundreds of thousands of clones; just under 90% of them were found once. Of the sample, about 4% falls within the top ten clones.

Participants in the prospective study were aged roughly 18 to 89 years, lived in some 24 United States geographic areas, and enrolled through a virtual design. In the prospective study, participants were assigned to cohorts based on the clinical history participants reported in a screening survey and a study questionnaire. Mobile phlebotomists in the prospective study collected whole blood, serum and a nasopharyngeal or oropharyngeal swab from every participant. Prospective study participants could optionally give additional blood draws and questionnaires over an approximately two-month period. Prospective study blood samples were shipped either frozen or at room temperature before DNA extraction.

Sequencing input: PBMCs or T cells enriched from blood (not recorded which). The clonotype comes from a woman in her twenties or thirties with acute COVID-19. The sequence is built from TRBV3-1 (or the pseudogene TRBV3-2) and TRBJ2-1; a weak D assignment points to TRBD1 (5 bases agree). The DNA sequence is as follows: TGTGCCAGCAGCCAGAGGACACTGTACAATGAGCAGTTCTTC. The encoded protein is CASSQRTLYNEQFF.